This T cell receptor beta chain emerged from a study of Graves' ophthalmopathy and Graves' hyperthyroidism. Study summary: Before any treatment, peripheral blood was taken at the initial diagnosis.

Deletions cut 0 bases from V and 4 bases from J, with 12 bases between. The length of the CDR3 is 15 residues. The germline V gene has CDR1 MNHEY and CDR2 SVGAGI. This clonotype was seen at least ten times. No antigen is known for it. Study outcomes and limitations: The model flagged ophthalmopathy progression at approximately 70% sensitivity and 72% to 75% specificity. Thyroid clonotypes that were expanded above 0.001 frequency mostly also appeared in blood.

A volume of 8 to 10 ml of fresh peripheral blood supplied the PBMCs. Amplified material comprised TCR beta CDR3 regions derived from RNA transcripts. HTBI primers primed a first-round RT-PCR, and a second-round multiplex PCR followed. TCRdb reprocessed the multiplex PCR reads via MiXCR and lists one record per CDR3 protein. This repertoire shows roughly 410,000 distinct CDR3 sequences, just over 15% found once; its top ten account for 5.5% to 8%. This receptor was identified in a woman between 18 and 29 years old with stable Graves' hyperthyroidism. Sequencing was performed on peripheral blood. The chain has TRBV6-5 and TRBJ1-2, with D maybe TRBD1 (5 bases). CDR3 nucleotide sequence: TGTGCCAGCAGTTACTCGGATAGGGGCGGCTATGGCTACACCTTC. As protein: CASSYSDRGGYGYTF.